This T cell receptor (beta chain) was recorded in a study of shared clonotypes between healthy human individuals. Findings and caveats of the study: It was observed that roughly 5.1% of naive CD4 clonotypes were shared across a few donors.

Turning to this clone: Its antigen is not identified.

This CDR3 comprises 15 residues. Germline V CDR1 and CDR2: MNHNS, SASEGT. V gave up 6 bases and J gave up 7 bases, with 19 bases separating them. Clones were sequenced by immunoSEQ multiplex PCR, and TCRdb holds only the in-frame ones, with some missing. The sample lists hundreds of thousands of clones; around 73% were seen once. The chain is built from TRBV6-1 and TRBJ2-1; D possibly corresponds to TRBD1 (6 bases). Sequencing was carried out using memory CD4+ T cells sorted from blood. Subset in this sample: CD45RA-negative fraction. The source of this sequence is a woman aged 25 to 39 in good health. The CDR3 spells CASSDQPGVGNEQFF. CDR3 coding DNA: TGTGCCAGCAGCGACCAACCAGGGGTGGGGAATGAGCAGTTCTTC.